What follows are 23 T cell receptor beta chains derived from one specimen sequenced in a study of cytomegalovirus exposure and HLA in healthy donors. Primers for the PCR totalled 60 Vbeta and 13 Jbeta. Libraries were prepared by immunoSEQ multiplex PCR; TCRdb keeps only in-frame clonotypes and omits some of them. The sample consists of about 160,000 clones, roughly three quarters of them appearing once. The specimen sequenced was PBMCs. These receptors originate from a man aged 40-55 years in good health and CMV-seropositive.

CDR3 in DNA: TGTGCCAGCAGCACCAGGGGTGAGCAGTTCTTC. It codes for CASSTRGEQFF. The chain carries TRBV11-2 and TRBJ2-1, with D perhaps matching TRBD1 (6 bases). The CDR3 contains 11 residues. Germline V gene sequence: CDR1 SGHAT, CDR2 FQNNGV. Trimming removed 5 bases at V and 9 bases at J, with 8 bases between.

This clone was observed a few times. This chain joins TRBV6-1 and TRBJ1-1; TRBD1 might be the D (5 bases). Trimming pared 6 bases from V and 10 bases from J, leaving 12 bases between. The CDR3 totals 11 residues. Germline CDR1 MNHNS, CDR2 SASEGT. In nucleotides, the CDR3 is TGTGCCAGCAGCACCACGGGGGGAGCTTTCTTT. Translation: CASSTTGGAFF.

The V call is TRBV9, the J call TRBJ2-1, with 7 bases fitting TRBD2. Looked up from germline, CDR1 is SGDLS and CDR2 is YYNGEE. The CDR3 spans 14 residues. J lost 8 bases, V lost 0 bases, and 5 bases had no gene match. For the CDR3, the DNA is TGTGCCAGCAGCGTAGATATAGGGAGGGATGAGCAGTTCTTC. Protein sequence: CASSVDIGRDEQFF.

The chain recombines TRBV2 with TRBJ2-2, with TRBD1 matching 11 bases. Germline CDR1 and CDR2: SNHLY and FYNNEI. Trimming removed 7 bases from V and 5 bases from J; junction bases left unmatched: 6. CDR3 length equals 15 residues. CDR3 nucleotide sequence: TGTGCCAGCATTAGGGGGACAGGGGGAACCGGGGAGCTGTTTTTT. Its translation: CASIRGTGGTGELFF.

This CDR3 reads CASSLYRDYEQYF. Written as DNA, the CDR3 is TGCGCCAGCAGCTTATACAGGGACTACGAGCAGTACTTC. V gene TRBV5-1 combines with J gene TRBJ2-7; a weak D match, TRBD1 (6 bases). The V end was cut by 2 bases, the J end by 3 bases, with 9 bases between. CDR3 length equals 13 residues. Germline lookup yields CDR1 SGHRS and CDR2 YFSETQ.

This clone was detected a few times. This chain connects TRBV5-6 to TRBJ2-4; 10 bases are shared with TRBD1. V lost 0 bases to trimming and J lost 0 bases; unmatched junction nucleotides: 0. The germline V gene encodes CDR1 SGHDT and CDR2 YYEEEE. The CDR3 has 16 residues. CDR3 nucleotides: TGTGCCAGCAGCTTGGGGACAGGGGGAGCCAAAAACATTCAGTACTTC. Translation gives CASSLGTGGAKNIQYF.

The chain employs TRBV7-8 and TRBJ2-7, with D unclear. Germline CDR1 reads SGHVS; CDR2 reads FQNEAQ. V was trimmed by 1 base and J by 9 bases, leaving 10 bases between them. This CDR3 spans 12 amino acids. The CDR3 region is CASSLEAGGQYF. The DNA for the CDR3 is TGTGCCAGCAGCTTAGAAGCCGGCGGGCAGTACTTC.

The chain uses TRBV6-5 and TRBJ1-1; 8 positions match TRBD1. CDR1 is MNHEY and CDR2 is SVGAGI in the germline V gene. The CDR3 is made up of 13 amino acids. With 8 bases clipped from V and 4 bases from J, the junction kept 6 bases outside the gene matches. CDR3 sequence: CASCFQGATEAFF. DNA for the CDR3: TGTGCCAGCTGTTTTCAGGGGGCCACTGAAGCTTTCTTT.

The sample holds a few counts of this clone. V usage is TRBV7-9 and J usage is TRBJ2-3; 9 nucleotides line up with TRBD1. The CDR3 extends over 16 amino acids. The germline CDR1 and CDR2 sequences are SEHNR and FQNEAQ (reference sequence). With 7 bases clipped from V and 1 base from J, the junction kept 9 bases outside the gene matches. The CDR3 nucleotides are TGTGCCAGCATGGGGGCAGGGACAGGGCGCACAGATACGCAGTATTTT. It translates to CASMGAGTGRTDTQYF.

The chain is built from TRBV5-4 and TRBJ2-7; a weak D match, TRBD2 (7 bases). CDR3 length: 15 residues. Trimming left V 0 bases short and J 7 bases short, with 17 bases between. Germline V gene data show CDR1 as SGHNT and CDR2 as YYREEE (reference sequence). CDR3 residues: CASSLGGRGGWEQYF. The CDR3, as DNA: TGTGCCAGCAGCTTGGGTGGCAGGGGAGGGTGGGAGCAGTACTTC.

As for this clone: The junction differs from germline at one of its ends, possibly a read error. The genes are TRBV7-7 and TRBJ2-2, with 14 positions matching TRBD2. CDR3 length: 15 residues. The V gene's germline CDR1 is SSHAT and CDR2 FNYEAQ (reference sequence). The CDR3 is CASSSGLAGAGELFF. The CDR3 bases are TGTGCTAGCAGCTCGGGACTAGCGGGGGCCGGGGAGCTGTTTTTT.

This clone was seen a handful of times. Here the CDR3 reads CASSEGQGAEKLFF. The DNA of the CDR3 is TGTGCCAGCAGTGAGGGACAGGGGGCTGAAAAACTGTTTTTT. This chain links TRBV6-1 with TRBJ1-4; 12 positions agree with TRBD1. CDR1 and CDR2 from the germline V gene are MNHNS and SASEGT. The CDR3 is 14 residues long. The ends lost 3 bases at V and 7 bases at J; junction bases unmatched: 0.

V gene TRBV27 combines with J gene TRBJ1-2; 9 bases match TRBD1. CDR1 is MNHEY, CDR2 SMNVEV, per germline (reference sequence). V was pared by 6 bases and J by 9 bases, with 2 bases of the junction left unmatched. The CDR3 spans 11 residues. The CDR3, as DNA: TGTGCCAGCAGACAGGGGGCCAGCTACACCTTC. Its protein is CASRQGASYTF.

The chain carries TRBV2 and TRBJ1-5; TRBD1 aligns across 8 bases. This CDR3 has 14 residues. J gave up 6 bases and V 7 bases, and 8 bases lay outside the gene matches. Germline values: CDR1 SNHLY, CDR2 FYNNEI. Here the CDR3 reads CASTPGQGLQPQHF. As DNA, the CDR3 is TGTGCCAGCACTCCAGGACAGGGACTTCAGCCCCAGCATTTT.

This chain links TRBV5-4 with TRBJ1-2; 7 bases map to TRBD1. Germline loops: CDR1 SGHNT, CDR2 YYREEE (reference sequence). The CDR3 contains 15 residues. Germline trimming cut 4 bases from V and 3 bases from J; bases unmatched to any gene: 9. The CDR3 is CASSPRTGGHYGYTF. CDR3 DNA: TGTGCCAGCAGCCCTAGGACAGGAGGTCACTATGGCTACACCTTC.

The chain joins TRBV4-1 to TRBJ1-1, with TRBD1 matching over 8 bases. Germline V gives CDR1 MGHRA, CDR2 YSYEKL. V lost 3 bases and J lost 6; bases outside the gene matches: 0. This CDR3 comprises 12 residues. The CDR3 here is CASSQTGAEAFF. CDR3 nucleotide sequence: TGCGCCAGCAGCCAGACAGGGGCTGAAGCTTTCTTT.

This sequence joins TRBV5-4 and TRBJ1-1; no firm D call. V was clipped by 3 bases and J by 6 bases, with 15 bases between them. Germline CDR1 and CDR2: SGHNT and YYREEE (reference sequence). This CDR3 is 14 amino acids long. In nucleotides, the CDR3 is TGTGCCAGCAGCTCAACCGGCACAGCCCCTGAAGCTTTCTTT. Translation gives CASSSTGTAPEAFF.

CDR3 sequence (DNA): TGCAGCGTTGAAGAGGGGGCAGGGGGCCCGTATGGCTACACCTTC. Translated: CSVEEGAGGPYGYTF. This chain connects TRBV29-1 to TRBJ1-2, with 8 bases lining up with TRBD1. CDR1 and CDR2 from the germline V gene are SQVTM and ANQGSEA. This CDR3 is built from 15 residues. The ends lost 0 bases at V and 5 bases at J; junction bases unmatched: 8.

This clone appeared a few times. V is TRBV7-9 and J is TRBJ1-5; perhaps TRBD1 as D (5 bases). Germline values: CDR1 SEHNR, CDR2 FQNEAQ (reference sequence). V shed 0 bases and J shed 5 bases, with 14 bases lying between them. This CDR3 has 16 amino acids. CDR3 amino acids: CASSLAQAGVHQPQHF. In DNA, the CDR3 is TGTGCCAGCAGCTTAGCGCAAGCGGGGGTTCATCAGCCCCAGCATTTT.

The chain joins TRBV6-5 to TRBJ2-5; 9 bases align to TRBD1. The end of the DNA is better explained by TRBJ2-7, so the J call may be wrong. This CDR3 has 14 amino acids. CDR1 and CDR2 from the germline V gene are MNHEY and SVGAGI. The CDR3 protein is CATRPGQGSYEQYF. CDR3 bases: TGTGCCACGAGACCGGGACAGGGATCCTACGAGCAGTACTTC.

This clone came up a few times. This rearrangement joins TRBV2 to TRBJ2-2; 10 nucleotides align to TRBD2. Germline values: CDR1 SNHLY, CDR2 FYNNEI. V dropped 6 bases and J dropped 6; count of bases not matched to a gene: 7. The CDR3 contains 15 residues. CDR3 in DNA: TGTGCCAGCAGGGAGCGGGGGGGCCAGGCCGGGGAGCTGTTTTTT. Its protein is CASRERGGQAGELFF.

CDR3 in amino acids: CASSTGGSAETQYF. DNA for the CDR3: TGTGCCAGCAGCACGGGGGGGTCGGCGGAGACCCAGTACTTC. The rearrangement joins TRBV7-3 to TRBJ2-5; 8 nucleotides align to TRBD2. V dropped 5 bases and J dropped 5; count of bases not matched to a gene: 7. CDR1 SGHTA and CDR2 FQGTGA come from the germline V gene. This CDR3 is built from 14 residues.

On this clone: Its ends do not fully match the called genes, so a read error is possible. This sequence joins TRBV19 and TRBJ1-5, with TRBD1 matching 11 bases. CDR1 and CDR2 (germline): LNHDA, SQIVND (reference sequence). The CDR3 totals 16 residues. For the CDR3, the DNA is TGTGCCAGTAGTATACCTGGACAGGGGGCGAGGCAGCCCCGGCATTTT. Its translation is CASSIPGQGARQPRHF.